This is a list of T cell receptor beta chains from one sample in a study of T cells in Graves' hyperthyroidism and ophthalmopathy. TCRdb processed the multiplex PCR reads anew with MiXCR; each CDR3 protein has one entry. The repertoire consists of about 400,000 distinct CDR3 sequences, with around an eighth occurring once and the leading ten covering under 30%. The sample consisted of blood. These receptors were collected from a man over 45 with Graves' ophthalmopathy. The CDR3 runs from the conserved cysteine through the conserved F or W. The order of the fields is V gene, clone size, J gene, D gene, CDR3 DNA, CDR3 protein. A D gene is named only where the DNA matches it firmly. Expanded clones are given a class, and other clones once, few, many or no size at all.

V gene: TRBV20-1; clone size: .; J gene: TRBJ1-5; D gene: .; CDR3 DNA: TGCAGTGCTAGAGAGGGAAATAGCAATCAGCCCCAGCATTTT; CDR3 protein: CSAREGNSNQPQHF
V gene: TRBV2; clone size: many; J gene: TRBJ2-1; D gene: .; CDR3 DNA: TGTGCCAGCAGCGACCTTTCGGGCCTCTACAATGAGCAGTTCTTC; CDR3 protein: CASSDLSGLYNEQFF
V gene: TRBV5-1; clone size: many; J gene: TRBJ2-1; D gene: TRBD2; CDR3 DNA: TGCGCCAGCAGCCAGGGACTAGCGGGAGGCCGAACCTACAATGAGCAGTTCTTC; CDR3 protein: CASSQGLAGGRTYNEQFF
V gene: TRBV15; clone size: many; J gene: TRBJ2-5; D gene: TRBD1; CDR3 DNA: TGTGCCACCAGCGGAAAGACAGGGGGCGAAGAGACCCAGTACTTC; CDR3 protein: CATSGKTGGEETQYF
V gene: TRBV20-1; clone size: many; J gene: TRBJ2-7; D gene: .; CDR3 DNA: TGCAGTGCTAGACAGGGGACGGGACCTCCCGGGGGCGAGCAGTACTTC; CDR3 protein: CSARQGTGPPGGEQYF
V gene: TRBV11-2; clone size: many; J gene: TRBJ2-2; D gene: TRBD1; CDR3 DNA: TGTGCCAGCAGCTTATCCCGGACAGGGCTCACCGGGGAGCTGTTTTTT; CDR3 protein: CASSLSRTGLTGELFF
V gene: TRBV12-3/TRBV12-4; clone size: many; J gene: TRBJ2-4; D gene: .; CDR3 DNA: TGTGCCAGCAGTTTAAGGTCCCGGAGAGTAGCCAAAAACATTCAGTACTTC; CDR3 protein: CASSLRSRRVAKNIQYF
V gene: TRBV9; clone size: once; J gene: TRBJ1-1; D gene: .; CDR3 DNA: TGTGCCAGCAGCGTAGCCGGAGTTAACACTGAAGCTTTCTTT; CDR3 protein: CASSVAGVNTEAFF
V gene: TRBV20-1; clone size: many; J gene: TRBJ1-6; D gene: .; CDR3 DNA: TGCAGTGCTAGAGGCAGGACAGCGGGTTTAATTAATTCACCCCTCCACTTT; CDR3 protein: CSARGRTAGLINSPLHF
V gene: TRBV18; clone size: .; J gene: TRBJ2-2; D gene: .; CDR3 DNA: TGTGCCAGCTCACCACTGACCCGAGTCAGGCAGAACACCGGGGAGCTGTTTTTT; CDR3 protein: CASSPLTRVRQNTGELFF
V gene: TRBV19; clone size: .; J gene: TRBJ2-3; D gene: .; CDR3 DNA: TGTGCCAGTAGTATACCCCGCGGCTTAACGGATACGCAGTATTTT; CDR3 protein: CASSIPRGLTDTQYF
V gene: TRBV6-2/TRBV6-3; clone size: .; J gene: TRBJ2-7; D gene: .; CDR3 DNA: TGTGCCAGCGGGGACAAAGCCTACGAGCAGTACTTC; CDR3 protein: CASGDKAYEQYF
V gene: TRBV29-1; clone size: .; J gene: TRBJ1-1; D gene: .; CDR3 DNA: TGCAGCGCAAGTCGGCGGCATACTGAAGCTTTCTTT; CDR3 protein: CSASRRHTEAFF
V gene: TRBV11-2; clone size: many; J gene: TRBJ2-7; D gene: .; CDR3 DNA: TGTGCCAGCAGCTTAGTGGGGCGGTCCTACCCGCACGAGCAGTACTTC; CDR3 protein: CASSLVGRSYPHEQYF
V gene: TRBV20-1; clone size: few; J gene: TRBJ2-7; D gene: TRBD2; CDR3 DNA: TGCAGTGCTAGGGGACTAGCGGGAGGGCCCCACGAGCAGTACTTC; CDR3 protein: CSARGLAGGPHEQYF
V gene: TRBV6-1; clone size: few; J gene: TRBJ1-5; D gene: .; CDR3 DNA: TGTGCCAGCAGGGCCCGGGACAATAGCAATCAGCCCCAGCATTTT; CDR3 protein: CASRARDNSNQPQHF
V gene: TRBV29-1; clone size: many; J gene: TRBJ2-3; D gene: .; CDR3 DNA: TGCAGCGTTTCGCGGTCCAATTCCGGCGCAGATACGCAGTATTTT; CDR3 protein: CSVSRSNSGADTQYF
V gene: TRBV15; clone size: .; J gene: TRBJ2-5; D gene: .; CDR3 DNA: TGTGCCACCAGCAGAGATTATGGGACCCAGTACTTC; CDR3 protein: CATSRDYGTQYF
V gene: TRBV5-6; clone size: .; J gene: TRBJ2-1; D gene: .; CDR3 DNA: TGTGCCAGCAGCCATAAATTACCGGGACTTCTAACAATAAGCTCCTACAATGAGCAGTTCTTC; CDR3 protein: CASSHKLPGLLTISSYNEQFF
V gene: TRBV19; clone size: few; J gene: TRBJ2-7; D gene: .; CDR3 DNA: TGTGCCAGTAGCCAAACCGGGACGGTCTCCTACGAGCAGTACTTC; CDR3 protein: CASSQTGTVSYEQYF
V gene: TRBV6-2/TRBV6-3; clone size: many; J gene: TRBJ1-1; D gene: .; CDR3 DNA: TGTGCCAGCAGTTACACCGGCCGGAACACTGAAGCTTTCTTT; CDR3 protein: CASSYTGRNTEAFF
V gene: TRBV20-1; clone size: many; J gene: TRBJ2-1; D gene: .; CDR3 DNA: TGCAGTGCTAGAACGGGGACTGCCTACAATGAGCAGTTCTTC; CDR3 protein: CSARTGTAYNEQFF
V gene: TRBV2; clone size: many; J gene: TRBJ1-5; D gene: TRBD1; CDR3 DNA: TGTGCCACCTCGACAGGGGAAAGCAATCAGCCCCAGCATTTT; CDR3 protein: CATSTGESNQPQHF
V gene: TRBV7-2; clone size: .; J gene: TRBJ2-1; D gene: .; CDR3 DNA: TGTGCCAGCAGCTTAACCCTTACAACCGATGAGCAGTTCTTC; CDR3 protein: CASSLTLTTDEQFF
V gene: TRBV11-2; clone size: many; J gene: TRBJ2-3; D gene: .; CDR3 DNA: TGTGCCAGCAGCTTCAGGGTCCCGGGGACAGATACGCAGTATTTT; CDR3 protein: CASSFRVPGTDTQYF
V gene: TRBV6-1; clone size: few; J gene: TRBJ2-1; D gene: TRBD2; CDR3 DNA: TGTGCCAGCACCCCGAATAGGGCAGGGCCGGGGGGGGAGCAGTTCTTC; CDR3 protein: CASTPNRAGPGGEQFF
V gene: TRBV7-9; clone size: .; J gene: TRBJ1-4; D gene: .; CDR3 DNA: TGTGCCAGCAGCTTAGCGCTGGGTAAAGCTAATGAAAAACTGTTTTTT; CDR3 protein: CASSLALGKANEKLFF
V gene: TRBV29-1; clone size: few; J gene: TRBJ1-2; D gene: .; CDR3 DNA: TGCAGCGTTGCAGAACTGTATGGCTACACCTTC; CDR3 protein: CSVAELYGYTF
V gene: TRBV3-1; clone size: many; J gene: TRBJ2-1; D gene: .; CDR3 DNA: TGTGCCAGCAGCCTTAGGGACCCGCGGCGGGATGAGCAGTTCTTC; CDR3 protein: CASSLRDPRRDEQFF
V gene: TRBV30; clone size: many; J gene: TRBJ1-2; D gene: .; CDR3 DNA: TGTGCCTGGAGTGTAGTTTCAATCAACTATGGCTACACCTTC; CDR3 protein: CAWSVVSINYGYTF
V gene: TRBV20-1; clone size: many; J gene: TRBJ2-7; D gene: .; CDR3 DNA: TGCAGTGCTAGAGCAGGGGAGCAGTACTTC; CDR3 protein: CSARAGEQYF
V gene: TRBV24-1; clone size: .; J gene: TRBJ2-1; D gene: TRBD2; CDR3 DNA: TGTGCCACCAGTGCCTCCAGCGGGGGGCACAATGAGCAGTTCTTC; CDR3 protein: CATSASSGGHNEQFF
V gene: TRBV5-1; clone size: many; J gene: TRBJ2-2; D gene: TRBD1; CDR3 DNA: TGCGCCAGCAGCTGGACAGGAGCCAACACACTCACCGGGGAGCTGTTTTTT; CDR3 protein: CASSWTGANTLTGELFF
V gene: TRBV15; clone size: .; J gene: TRBJ2-7; D gene: .; CDR3 DNA: TGTGCCACCAGCAGAGATCAAACCTACGAGCAGTACTTC; CDR3 protein: CATSRDQTYEQYF
V gene: TRBV18; clone size: few; J gene: TRBJ2-5; D gene: .; CDR3 DNA: TGTGCCGGCTCACCCAGAAGGACTGGCCCTTACCAAGAGACCCAGTACTTC; CDR3 protein: CAGSPRRTGPYQETQYF
V gene: TRBV6-1; clone size: few; J gene: TRBJ2-4; D gene: .; CDR3 DNA: TGTGCCAGCGGAGAGGGATTGGCCAAAAACATTCAGTACTTC; CDR3 protein: CASGEGLAKNIQYF
V gene: TRBV6-1; clone size: many; J gene: TRBJ2-2; D gene: .; CDR3 DNA: TGTGCCAACCGAGGTGTTGAGGAGCTGTTTTTT; CDR3 protein: CANRGVEELFF
V gene: TRBV5-1; clone size: many; J gene: TRBJ2-7; D gene: TRBD2; CDR3 DNA: TGCGCCAGCAGCTTGGGGCTAGCGGGAGACGAGCAGTACTTC; CDR3 protein: CASSLGLAGDEQYF
V gene: TRBV6-2/TRBV6-3; clone size: few; J gene: TRBJ1-2; D gene: .; CDR3 DNA: TGTGCCAGCAGTTACTCAGGGAGTCGCTATGGCTACACCTTC; CDR3 protein: CASSYSGSRYGYTF
V gene: TRBV27; clone size: .; J gene: TRBJ2-3; D gene: TRBD1; CDR3 DNA: TGTGCCAGCAGGAGAGGGACAGGGGTCACAGATACGCAGTATTTT; CDR3 protein: CASRRGTGVTDTQYF
V gene: TRBV27; clone size: .; J gene: TRBJ2-3; D gene: .; CDR3 DNA: TGTGCCAGCAGTTTATTCTTGGCGGCAGATACGCAGTATTTT; CDR3 protein: CASSLFLAADTQYF
V gene: TRBV27; clone size: many; J gene: TRBJ2-1; D gene: .; CDR3 DNA: TGTGCCAGCAGTTTCCTGGGTTCCTACAATGAGCAGTTCTTC; CDR3 protein: CASSFLGSYNEQFF
V gene: TRBV6-1; clone size: few; J gene: TRBJ2-3; D gene: .; CDR3 DNA: TGTGCCAGCAGTGAAGTCGGGAGTGCCACAGATACGCAGTATTTT; CDR3 protein: CASSEVGSATDTQYF
V gene: TRBV29-1; clone size: many; J gene: TRBJ1-1; D gene: .; CDR3 DNA: TGCAGCGTTGTTCAAGGGAACACTGAAGCTTTCTTT; CDR3 protein: CSVVQGNTEAFF
V gene: TRBV24-1; clone size: few; J gene: TRBJ2-1; D gene: TRBD2; CDR3 DNA: TGTGCCACCAGTGATTTTGCTAGCGGGACTAACAATGAGCAGTTCTTC; CDR3 protein: CATSDFASGTNNEQFF
V gene: TRBV7-9; clone size: many; J gene: TRBJ2-1; D gene: .; CDR3 DNA: TGTGCCAGCAGCGGAGTTAGGGATGAGCAGTTCTTC; CDR3 protein: CASSGVRDEQFF
V gene: TRBV12-3/TRBV12-4; clone size: many; J gene: TRBJ2-3; D gene: .; CDR3 DNA: TGTGCCAGCAGTTTTGCAAGGATAGGTACAGATACGCAGTATTTT; CDR3 protein: CASSFARIGTDTQYF
V gene: TRBV29-1; clone size: .; J gene: TRBJ2-3; D gene: TRBD1; CDR3 DNA: TGCAGCGTTTGGACAGGGGGTGATACGCAGTATTTT; CDR3 protein: CSVWTGGDTQYF
V gene: TRBV3-1; clone size: many; J gene: TRBJ2-7; D gene: .; CDR3 DNA: TGTGCCAGCAGCCGACAGCCCATCTACGAGCAGTACTTC; CDR3 protein: CASSRQPIYEQYF
V gene: TRBV20-1; clone size: many; J gene: TRBJ2-1; D gene: TRBD2; CDR3 DNA: TGCAGTGCTACAAGTAGCGGGAGGGGTTCCTACAATGAGCAGTTCTTC; CDR3 protein: CSATSSGRGSYNEQFF
V gene: TRBV19; clone size: few; J gene: TRBJ1-1; D gene: .; CDR3 DNA: TGTGCCAGTGGGGGAGCGAGGAACACTGAAGCTTTCTTT; CDR3 protein: CASGGARNTEAFF
V gene: TRBV5-1; clone size: .; J gene: TRBJ2-1; D gene: .; CDR3 DNA: TGCGCCAGCAGCTTGGAAGGCAGGGCTAGGGATGAGCAGTTCTTC; CDR3 protein: CASSLEGRARDEQFF
V gene: TRBV18; clone size: many; J gene: TRBJ2-2; D gene: TRBD1; CDR3 DNA: TGTGCCAGCTCACCGGGGACAGGGACGAACACCGGGGAGCTGTTTTTT; CDR3 protein: CASSPGTGTNTGELFF
V gene: TRBV30; clone size: few; J gene: TRBJ1-5; D gene: .; CDR3 DNA: TGTGCCTGGACCCCCGGACGTAATCAGCCCCAGCATTTT; CDR3 protein: CAWTPGRNQPQHF
V gene: TRBV12-3/TRBV12-4; clone size: few; J gene: TRBJ2-7; D gene: TRBD2; CDR3 DNA: TGTGCCAGCAGACGGACTAGTAGCTCCTACGAGCAGTACTTC; CDR3 protein: CASRRTSSSYEQYF
V gene: TRBV30; clone size: .; J gene: TRBJ2-2; D gene: .; CDR3 DNA: TGTGCCTGGAGTGTAACCGGGGGTGGAGGGGAGCTGTTTTTT; CDR3 protein: CAWSVTGGGGELFF
V gene: TRBV19; clone size: few; J gene: TRBJ1-1; D gene: .; CDR3 DNA: TGTGCCAGTAGTCCCAGATATGACACTGAAGCTTTCTTT; CDR3 protein: CASSPRYDTEAFF
V gene: TRBV14; clone size: many; J gene: TRBJ2-1; D gene: .; CDR3 DNA: TGTGCCAGCAGCCCCGCACCCCCGGGGACTGGCTACAATGAGCAGTTCTTC; CDR3 protein: CASSPAPPGTGYNEQFF